The 30 T cell receptor beta chains below were found in one sample sequenced in a study of blood T cells in healthy people across ages. Alongside a J-beta primer mix, a sample-barcoded 5' primer served in a second PCR lasting about 6 to 12 cycles. Each CDR3 protein is one row after TCRdb ran MiXCR on the 5' RACE reads. The table includes about 1.4 million distinct CDR3 sequences, around 59% detected once. Sequencing used blood. The receptors come from a young man in good health.

The chain has TRBV28 and TRBJ2-3; the D is unclear. The CDR3 is made up of 14 amino acids. Germline CDR1 and CDR2: MDHEN and SYDVKM. Trimming cost V 6 bases and J 4 bases, with 14 bases left between them. The CDR3 loop is CASRSGEGSDTQYF. CDR3 DNA sequence: TGTGCCAGCAGATCTGGCGAAGGGTCAGATACGCAGTATTTT.

This chain links TRBV7-2 with TRBJ2-7; no firm D call. V lost 1 base, J lost 2 bases, and 9 bases lay in between. CDR1 is SGHTA, CDR2 FQGNSA, per germline. This CDR3 spans 14 amino acids. The CDR3 loop reads CASSLVLAAYEQYF. CDR3 coding DNA: TGTGCCAGCAGCTTAGTTTTGGCCGCCTACGAGCAGTACTTC.

The chain couples TRBV29-1 to TRBJ2-4; D ambiguous. Germline-derived CDR1 and CDR2 are SQVTM and ANQGSEA. This CDR3 is 13 amino acids long. V lost 1 base to trimming and J lost 10 bases, with 14 bases between them. The CDR3 here is CSVEVADITIQYF. The DNA of the CDR3 is TGCAGCGTTGAAGTGGCAGACATTACTATTCAGTACTTC.

This clonotype was counted ten times or more. At one of its ends the junction is not consistent with the germline gene, which may arise from a read error. V is TRBV7-9 and J is TRBJ2-7; no firm D call. Germline assignment: CDR1 SEHNR and CDR2 FQNEAQ (reference sequence). The CDR3 has 13 residues. CDR3 in amino acids: CASSLDVSYEQYF. The DNA of the CDR3 is TGCGCCAGCAGCTTGGACGTCTCCTACGAGCAGTACTTC.

This chain connects TRBV27 to TRBJ1-1, with D uncertain. Germline CDR1 and CDR2: MNHEY and SMNVEV (reference sequence). This CDR3 comprises 15 residues. Trimming took 3 bases from V and 1 from J, leaving 12 bases between them. The CDR3 loop is CASSFGHAGNTEAFF. Here the CDR3 DNA reads TGTGCCAGCAGTTTTGGCCATGCAGGGAACACTGAAGCTTTCTTT.

This chain links TRBV27 with TRBJ1-2; D call uncertain. The CDR3 has 14 residues. Looked up from germline, CDR1 is MNHEY and CDR2 is SMNVEV (reference sequence). V gave up 2 bases and J gave up 3 bases, with 10 bases separating them. CDR3 amino acids: CASSLRGNHYGYTF. CDR3 nucleotides: TGTGCCAGCAGTTTACGCGGGAACCACTATGGCTACACCTTC.

Concerning this clonotype: One junction end does not reproduce the germline sequence, and a read error may be involved. The chain recombines TRBV6-2 or TRBV6-3 with TRBJ2-2; 7 bases fit TRBD1. This CDR3 contains 14 residues. Germline V lookup: CDR1 MNHEY, CDR2 SVGEGT. The CDR3 loop is CAGSYGTATGELFF. The CDR3 DNA sequence: TGTGCCGGCAGTTACGGGACAGCCACCGGGGAGCTGTTTTTT.

This chain links TRBV29-1 with TRBJ2-3; TRBD1 matches at 7 bases. The CDR3 extends over 13 amino acids. V shed 7 bases and J 2 bases; nucleotides not matched to a gene: 6. Germline CDR1 SQVTM, CDR2 ANQGSEA. The CDR3, as DNA: TGCAGCGATCGACAGGGCCACACAGATACGCAGTATTTT. Amino acid sequence: CSDRQGHTDTQYF.

This clonotype has just a few counts. The gene calls are TRBV6-6 and TRBJ2-7; 7 nucleotides align to TRBD1. The DNA end is more similar to TRBJ2-5, so the J call may be wrong. CDR3 size: 15 residues. Germline V gene lookup returns CDR1 MNHNY and CDR2 SVGAGI (reference sequence). CDR3 amino acids: CASSYGRTGKETQYF. The DNA for the CDR3 is TGTGCCAGCAGTTACGGTCGGACAGGCAAAGAGACCCAGTACTTC.

J is TRBJ2-5 and V is TRBV29-1; 7 nucleotides match TRBD2. The end of the DNA aligns better with TRBJ2-7, so the J call may be wrong. The CDR3 spans 14 residues. Germline assignment: CDR1 SQVTM and CDR2 ANQGSEA. The CDR3 bases are TGCAGCGTTGAAGGGTGGGAGGGTACCTACGAGCAGTACTTC. Translating it yields CSVEGWEGTYEQYF.

This chain uses TRBV11-2 with TRBJ2-1; TRBD2 agrees at 7 bases. Germline V lookup: CDR1 SGHAT, CDR2 FQNNGV. The CDR3 loop spans 12 amino acids. Trimming took 1 base from V and 15 from J; bases not matched to a gene: 6. The CDR3 nucleotides are TGTGCCAGCAGCTTAGTTGTCGGGGGGTGGTTCTTC. It translates to CASSLVVGGWFF. Full variable domain (outside the CDR3, taken from reference TRBV11-2 and TRBJ2-1): EAGVAQSPRYKIIEKRQSVAFWCNPISGHATLYWYQQILGQGPKLLIQFQNNGVVDDSQLPKDRFSAERLKGVDSTLKIQPAKLEDSAVYLCASSLVVGGWFFGPGTRLTVL.

The sample holds a few counts of this clonotype. This chain joins TRBV4-1 and TRBJ1-2, with D possibly being TRBD1 (5 bases). Germline V lookup: CDR1 MGHRA, CDR2 YSYEKL. Deletions cut 7 bases from V and 1 base from J, with 13 bases between. This CDR3 is 14 amino acids long. The CDR3 reads CASTSTDFNYGYTF. The CDR3 DNA reads TGCGCCAGCACCTCGACAGATTTTAACTATGGCTACACCTTC.

CDR3 sequence reads: CASSQVSNGELFF. For the CDR3, the DNA is TGCGCCAGCAGCCAAGTTTCCAACGGGGAGCTGTTTTTT. V is TRBV4-3 and J is TRBJ2-2, with D unclear. The germline CDR1 and CDR2 sequences are LGHNA and YSLEER. The CDR3 contains 13 residues. Trimming left V 1 base short and J 7 bases short, with 7 bases between.

This clonotype occurred a few times. This chain links TRBV4-1 with TRBJ2-5, with D uncertain. Trimming shortened V by 4 bases and J by 5 bases, and 17 bases separated the two germline ends. The CDR3 runs to 15 residues. Germline values: CDR1 MGHRA, CDR2 YSYEKL. The CDR3 is CASSRRQDDRETQYF. DNA of the CDR3: TGCGCCAGCAGCCGTAGGCAAGACGACCGGGAGACCCAGTACTTC.

The genes are TRBV20-1 and TRBJ2-2, with 9 bases lining up with TRBD2. CDR3 length: 17 amino acids. Trimming took 3 bases from V and 3 from J; bases not matched to a gene: 11. CDR1 and CDR2 (germline): DFQATT, SNEGSKA (reference sequence). Here the CDR3 reads CSASFLAGPLYTGELFF. The CDR3 DNA is TGCAGTGCTAGTTTCCTAGCGGGACCCCTTTACACCGGGGAGCTGTTTTTT.

The chain has TRBV6-2 or TRBV6-3 and TRBJ2-7; TRBD1 aligns across 9 bases. Germline lookup yields CDR1 MNHEY and CDR2 SVGEGT. After removal of 6 bases from V and 7 bases from J, the junction contained 16 bases not matched to a gene. The length of the CDR3 is 16 residues. This chain's CDR3 is CASRRTGTGKDGEQYF. The CDR3 DNA sequence: TGTGCCAGCAGACGAACCGGGACAGGGAAGGATGGAGAGCAGTACTTC.

The chain carries TRBV7-9 and TRBJ2-4; 8 positions agree with TRBD2. The J call may be faulty, since TRBJ2-7 better matches the DNA end. Germline CDR1 and CDR2: SEHNR and FQNEAQ (reference sequence). This CDR3 spans 15 amino acids. The CDR3 loop reads CASSYPGTSIYEQYF. CDR3 nucleotides: TGTGCCAGCAGTTATCCCGGGACTAGTATATACGAGCAGTACTTC.

This clonotype was detected only a few times. CDR3 sequence reads: CSTRTGQETQYF. CDR3 DNA: TGCAGTACAAGGACCGGGCAAGAGACCCAGTACTTC. The rearrangement joins TRBV20-1 to TRBJ2-5, with D hard to call. Germline V gene lookup returns CDR1 DFQATT and CDR2 SNEGSKA (reference sequence). The CDR3 has 12 residues. Between the trimmed V and J ends, which lost 8 bases and 2 bases, there was a span of 12 bases.

This chain uses TRBV5-5 with TRBJ2-3, with D perhaps TRBD2 (5 bases). CDR3 length: 16 residues. Germline-derived CDR1 and CDR2 are SGHKS and YYEKEE (reference sequence). The V end lost 0 bases, the J end lost 2 bases, and 13 bases lay between the germline ends. The CDR3 DNA reads TGTGCCAGCAGCTTGGGTGACAACCGGGACACAGATACGCAGTATTTT. As protein: CASSLGDNRDTDTQYF.

The sample holds a few counts of this clonotype. V is TRBV4-2 and J is TRBJ2-5, with D unresolved. The DNA end favors TRBJ2-7, so the J call may be wrong. In germline, CDR1 is LGHNA, CDR2 YNFKEQ. The CDR3 consists of 13 residues. The CDR3 reads CASSEVELGEQYF. CDR3 coding DNA: TGTGCCAGCAGCGAAGTCGAGCTTGGCGAGCAGTACTTC.

The chain joins TRBV12-3 or TRBV12-4 to TRBJ1-4; D ambiguous. This CDR3 region has 14 residues. V dropped 1 base and J dropped 5 bases, with 8 bases sitting between them. The CDR3 sequence is CASSLDRLNEKLFF. The CDR3, as DNA: TGTGCCAGCAGTTTAGACAGATTGAATGAAAAACTGTTTTTT.

The chain employs TRBV29-1 and TRBJ2-1; D not resolved. Trimming stripped 4 bases from V and 14 bases from J, with 9 bases between. Germline-derived CDR1 and CDR2 are SQVTM and ANQGSEA. The CDR3 extends over 9 amino acids. CDR3 loop: CSVAGLEFF. The CDR3 DNA sequence: TGCAGCGTTGCTGGGCTAGAGTTCTTC.

The V call is TRBV7-9, the J call TRBJ2-4, with TRBD2 matching over 10 bases. The end of the DNA aligns better with TRBJ2-7, so the J call may be wrong. The CDR3 is made up of 15 amino acids. CDR1 is SEHNR, CDR2 FQNEAQ, per germline (reference sequence). The DNA for the CDR3 is TGTGCCAGCAGAGATCTAGCGGGAGCATCCTACGAGCAGTACTTC. This gives the protein CASRDLAGASYEQYF.

The V call is TRBV7-2, the J call TRBJ1-2; D may be TRBD1 (5 bases). V was trimmed by 7 bases and J by 3 bases, leaving 15 bases between them. The germline CDR1 and CDR2 sequences are SGHTA and FQGNSA. The CDR3 has 14 residues. The CDR3 here is CASNRPGTDYGYTF. CDR3 DNA: TGTGCCAGCAACCGACCAGGGACCGACTATGGCTACACCTTC.

The rearrangement uses TRBV14 and TRBJ2-2; D possibly matches TRBD1 or TRBD2 (5 bases each). The germline V and J ends were trimmed by 6 bases and 2 bases, with 13 bases remaining between them. CDR3 length: 15 amino acids. Germline CDR1 reads SGHDN; CDR2 reads FVKESK. As DNA, the CDR3 is TGTGCCAGCAGGCCCGGGACGGCTAACACCGGGGAGCTGTTTTTT. Its translation: CASRPGTANTGELFF.

The chain is built from TRBV6-2 or TRBV6-3 and TRBJ2-5, with D possibly called TRBD1 or TRBD2 (5 bases each). The V gene's germline CDR1 is MNHEY and CDR2 SVGEGT. The CDR3 has 19 amino acids. Trimming shortened V by 9 bases and J by 2 bases, and 31 bases separated the two germline ends. CDR3 nucleotide sequence: TGTGCCAGGAAACAGCCCTCCCCTCCGGGACGGCAGAAACAAGAGACCCAGTACTTC. It is translated as CARKQPSPPGRQKQETQYF.

This clonotype was seen once. The rearrangement uses TRBV12-3 or TRBV12-4 and TRBJ2-1; TRBD1 agrees at 7 bases. Trimming removed 5 bases from V and 8 bases from J; junction bases left unmatched: 12. CDR3 length equals 15 residues. The CDR3 loop is CASSLLNDRDHEQFF. Written as DNA, the CDR3 is TGTGCCAGCAGTCTACTTAACGACAGGGACCATGAGCAGTTCTTC.

The CDR3 sequence is CASSLMGDSNYGYTF. The CDR3 nucleotides are TGTGCCAGCAGCTTAATGGGGGATAGTAACTATGGCTACACCTTC. The gene calls are TRBV7-9 and TRBJ1-2, with TRBD1 as a possible D gene (5 bases). Trimming stripped 2 bases from V and 1 base from J, with 11 bases between. Germline V gene lookup returns CDR1 SEHNR and CDR2 FQNEAQ (reference sequence). The CDR3 is 15 amino acids.

This clonotype has only one observation. The gene calls are TRBV2 and TRBJ2-1, with 11 nucleotides matching TRBD1. The germline V gene has CDR1 SNHLY and CDR2 FYNNEI. The junction had 7 bases not matched to a gene; V was cut back by 3 bases and J by 6 bases. The CDR3 sequence is 16 residues long. CDR3: CASSDGFGTGGNEQFF. CDR3 bases: TGTGCCAGCAGTGATGGTTTTGGGACAGGGGGCAATGAGCAGTTCTTC. The complete variable domain, with remaining parts taken from reference TRBV2 and TRBJ2-1, reads EPEVTQTPSHQVTQMGQEVILRCVPISNHLYFYWYRQILGQKVEFLVSFYNNEISEKSEIFDDQFSVERPDGSNFTLKIRSTKLEDSAMYFCASSDGFGTGGNEQFFGPGTRLTVL.

V gene TRBV20-1 combines with J gene TRBJ2-7; D is undetermined. This CDR3 spans 14 amino acids. V dropped 3 bases and J dropped 3 bases, with 15 bases sitting between them. Germline-derived CDR1 and CDR2 are DFQATT and SNEGSKA (reference sequence). The chain's CDR3 is CSASPYRRIYEQYF. The CDR3 nucleotides are TGCAGTGCTAGCCCCTATAGAAGGATCTACGAGCAGTACTTC.